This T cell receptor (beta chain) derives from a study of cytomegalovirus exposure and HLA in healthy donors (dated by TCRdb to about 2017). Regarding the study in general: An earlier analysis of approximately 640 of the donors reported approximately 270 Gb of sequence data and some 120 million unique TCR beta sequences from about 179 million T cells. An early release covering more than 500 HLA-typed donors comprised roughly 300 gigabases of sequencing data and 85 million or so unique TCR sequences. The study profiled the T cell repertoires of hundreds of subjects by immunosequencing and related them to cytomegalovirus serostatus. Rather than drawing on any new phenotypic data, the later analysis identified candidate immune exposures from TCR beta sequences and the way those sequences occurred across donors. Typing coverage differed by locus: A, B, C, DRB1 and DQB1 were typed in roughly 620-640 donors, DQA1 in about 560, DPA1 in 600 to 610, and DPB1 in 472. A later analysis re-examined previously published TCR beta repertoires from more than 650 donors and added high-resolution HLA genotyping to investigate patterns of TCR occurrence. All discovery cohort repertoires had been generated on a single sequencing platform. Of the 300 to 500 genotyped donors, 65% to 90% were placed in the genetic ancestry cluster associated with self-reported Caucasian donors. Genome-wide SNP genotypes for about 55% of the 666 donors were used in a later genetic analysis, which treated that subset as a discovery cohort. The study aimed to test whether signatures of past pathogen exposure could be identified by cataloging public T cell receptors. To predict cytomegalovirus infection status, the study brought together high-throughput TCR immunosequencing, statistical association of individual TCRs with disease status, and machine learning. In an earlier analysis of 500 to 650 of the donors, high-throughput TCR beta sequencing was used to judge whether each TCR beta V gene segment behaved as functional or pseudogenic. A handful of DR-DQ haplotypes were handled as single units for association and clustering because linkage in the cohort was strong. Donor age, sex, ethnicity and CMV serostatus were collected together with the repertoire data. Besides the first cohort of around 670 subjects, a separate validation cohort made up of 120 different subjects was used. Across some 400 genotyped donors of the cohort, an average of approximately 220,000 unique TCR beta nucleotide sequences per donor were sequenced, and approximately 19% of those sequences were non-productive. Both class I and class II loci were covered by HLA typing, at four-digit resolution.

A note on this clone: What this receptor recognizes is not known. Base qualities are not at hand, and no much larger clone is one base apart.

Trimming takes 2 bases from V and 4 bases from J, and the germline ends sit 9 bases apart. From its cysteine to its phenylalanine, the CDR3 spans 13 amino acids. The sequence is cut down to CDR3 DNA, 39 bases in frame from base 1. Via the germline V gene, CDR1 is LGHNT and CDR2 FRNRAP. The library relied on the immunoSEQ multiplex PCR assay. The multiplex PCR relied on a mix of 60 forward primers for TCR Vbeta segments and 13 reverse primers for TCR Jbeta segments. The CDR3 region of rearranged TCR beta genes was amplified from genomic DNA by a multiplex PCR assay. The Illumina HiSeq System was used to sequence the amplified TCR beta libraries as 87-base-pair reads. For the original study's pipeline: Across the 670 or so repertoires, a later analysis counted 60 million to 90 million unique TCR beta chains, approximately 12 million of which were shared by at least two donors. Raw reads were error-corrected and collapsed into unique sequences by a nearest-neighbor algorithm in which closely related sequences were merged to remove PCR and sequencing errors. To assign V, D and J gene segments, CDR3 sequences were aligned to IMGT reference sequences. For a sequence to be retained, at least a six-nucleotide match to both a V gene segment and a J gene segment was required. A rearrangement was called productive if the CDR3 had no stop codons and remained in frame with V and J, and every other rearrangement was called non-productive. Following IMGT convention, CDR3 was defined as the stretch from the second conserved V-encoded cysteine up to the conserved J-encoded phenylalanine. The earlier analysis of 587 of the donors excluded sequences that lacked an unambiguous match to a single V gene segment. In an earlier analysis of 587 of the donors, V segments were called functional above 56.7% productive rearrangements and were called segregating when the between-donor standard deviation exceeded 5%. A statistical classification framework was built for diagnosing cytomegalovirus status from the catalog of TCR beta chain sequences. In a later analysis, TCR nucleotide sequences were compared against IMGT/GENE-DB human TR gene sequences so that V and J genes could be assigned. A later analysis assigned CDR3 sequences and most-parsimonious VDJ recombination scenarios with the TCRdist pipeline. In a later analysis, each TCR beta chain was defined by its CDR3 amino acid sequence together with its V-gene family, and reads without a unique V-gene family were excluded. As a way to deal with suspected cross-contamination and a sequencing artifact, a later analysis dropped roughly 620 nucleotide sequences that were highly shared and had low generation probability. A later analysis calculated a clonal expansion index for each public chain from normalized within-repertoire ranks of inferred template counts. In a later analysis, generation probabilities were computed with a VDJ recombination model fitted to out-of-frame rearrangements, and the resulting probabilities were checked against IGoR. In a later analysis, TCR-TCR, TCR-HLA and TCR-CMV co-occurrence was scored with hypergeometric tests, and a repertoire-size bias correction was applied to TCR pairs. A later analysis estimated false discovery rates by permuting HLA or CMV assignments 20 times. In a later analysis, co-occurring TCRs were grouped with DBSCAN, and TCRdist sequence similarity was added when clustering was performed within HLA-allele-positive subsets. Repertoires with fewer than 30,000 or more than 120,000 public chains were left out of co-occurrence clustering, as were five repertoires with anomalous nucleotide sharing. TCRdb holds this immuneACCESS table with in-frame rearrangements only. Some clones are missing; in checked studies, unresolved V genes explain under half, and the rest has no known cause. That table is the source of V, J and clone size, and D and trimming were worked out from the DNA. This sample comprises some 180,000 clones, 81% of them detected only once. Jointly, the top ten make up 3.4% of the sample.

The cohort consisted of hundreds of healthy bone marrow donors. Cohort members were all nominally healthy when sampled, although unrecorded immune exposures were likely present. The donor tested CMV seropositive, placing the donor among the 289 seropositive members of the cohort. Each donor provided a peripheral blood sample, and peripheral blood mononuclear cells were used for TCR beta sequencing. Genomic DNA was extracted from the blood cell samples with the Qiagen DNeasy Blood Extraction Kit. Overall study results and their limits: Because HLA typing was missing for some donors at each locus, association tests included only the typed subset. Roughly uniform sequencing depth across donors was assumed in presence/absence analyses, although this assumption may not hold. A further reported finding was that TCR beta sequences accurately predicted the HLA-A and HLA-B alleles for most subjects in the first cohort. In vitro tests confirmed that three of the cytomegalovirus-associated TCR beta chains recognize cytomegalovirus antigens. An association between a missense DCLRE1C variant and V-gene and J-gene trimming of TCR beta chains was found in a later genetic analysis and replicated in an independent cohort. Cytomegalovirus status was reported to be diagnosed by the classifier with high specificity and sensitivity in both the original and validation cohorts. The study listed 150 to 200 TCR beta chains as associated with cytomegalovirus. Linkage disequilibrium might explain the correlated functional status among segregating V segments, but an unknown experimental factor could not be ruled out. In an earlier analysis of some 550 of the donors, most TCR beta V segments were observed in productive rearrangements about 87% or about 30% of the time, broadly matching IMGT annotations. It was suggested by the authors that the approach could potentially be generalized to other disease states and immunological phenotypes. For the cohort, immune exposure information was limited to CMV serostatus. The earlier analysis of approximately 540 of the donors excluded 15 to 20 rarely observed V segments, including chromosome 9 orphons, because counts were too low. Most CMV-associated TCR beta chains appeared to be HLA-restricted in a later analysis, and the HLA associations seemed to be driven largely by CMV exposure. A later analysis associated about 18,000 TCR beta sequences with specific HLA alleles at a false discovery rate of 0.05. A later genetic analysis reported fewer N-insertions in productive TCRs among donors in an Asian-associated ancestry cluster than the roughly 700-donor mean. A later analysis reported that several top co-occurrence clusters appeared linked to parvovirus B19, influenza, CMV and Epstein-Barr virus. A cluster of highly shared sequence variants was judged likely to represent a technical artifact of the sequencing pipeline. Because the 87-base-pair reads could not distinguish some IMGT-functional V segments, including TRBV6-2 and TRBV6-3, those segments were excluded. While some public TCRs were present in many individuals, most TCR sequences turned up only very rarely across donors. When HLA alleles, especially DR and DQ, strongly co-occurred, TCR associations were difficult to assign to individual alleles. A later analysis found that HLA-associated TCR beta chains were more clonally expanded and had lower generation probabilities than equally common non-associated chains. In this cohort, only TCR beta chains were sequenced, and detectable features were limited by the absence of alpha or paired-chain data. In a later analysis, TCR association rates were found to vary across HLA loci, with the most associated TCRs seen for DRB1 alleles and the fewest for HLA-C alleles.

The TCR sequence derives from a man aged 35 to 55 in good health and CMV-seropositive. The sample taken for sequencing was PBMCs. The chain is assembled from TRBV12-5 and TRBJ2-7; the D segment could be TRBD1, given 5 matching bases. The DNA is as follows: TGTGCTAGTGGTTTGAGCAGGGTTTACGAGCAGTACTTC. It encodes CASGLSRVYEQYF.